Presented here are 5 T cell receptor beta chains from one specimen sequenced in a study of circulating and synovial CD4+ cells in juvenile arthritis. TCRdb keeps only in-frame clones here, not all; method: immunoSEQ multiplex PCR. The sample shows over 30,000 clones, 90% to 95% of them seen only once. The sample taken for sequencing was CD4+ T cells from blood. The receptors shown here come from a human donor with juvenile idiopathic arthritis.

The rearrangement links TRBV7-8 to TRBJ1-3, with unresolved D. Germline assignment: CDR1 SGHVS and CDR2 FQNEAQ. V shed 0 bases and J shed 0 bases, with 18 bases lying between them. CDR3 length: 19 residues. DNA of the CDR3: TGTGCCAGCAGCTTAGCGCGGCTTCCGGGGAACTACTCTGGAAACACCATATATTTT. Protein sequence: CASSLARLPGNYSGNTIYF.

The chain combines TRBV28 with TRBJ2-4; 10 bases are shared with TRBD2. The CDR3 extends over 15 amino acids. Germline assignment: CDR1 MDHEN and CDR2 SYDVKM. V shed 4 bases and J 7 bases; nucleotides not matched to a gene: 7. The CDR3 sequence: CASSSIAGGGNIQYF. The CDR3 region has the DNA TGTGCCAGCAGTTCCATAGCGGGAGGAGGCAACATTCAGTACTTC.

This clone appeared a few times. This chain uses TRBV19 with TRBJ2-1; weak D call: TRBD2 (5 bases). Trimming left V 7 bases short and J 4 bases short, with 17 bases between. Germline V gene lookup returns CDR1 LNHDA and CDR2 SQIVND (reference sequence). This CDR3 is 15 amino acids long. In nucleotides, the CDR3 is TGTGCCAGTATCGGAGGCGGAACAGCTTACAATGAGCAGTTCTTC. It yields the protein CASIGGGTAYNEQFF.

The rearrangement joins TRBV9 to TRBJ2-7; 9 bases map to TRBD2. Looked up from germline, CDR1 is SGDLS and CDR2 is YYNGEE. CDR3 length equals 16 residues. J gave up 1 base and V 4 bases, and 9 bases lay outside the gene matches. CDR3 in DNA: TGTGCCAGCAGCCCCGCCGGGACTAGCTTGTCCTACGAGCAGTACTTC. This translates into CASSPAGTSLSYEQYF. The variable domain in full, with the rest retrieved from reference TRBV9 and TRBJ2-7, is DSGVTQTPKHLITATGQRVTLRCSPRSGDLSVYWYQQSLDQGLQFLIQYYNGEERAKGNILERFSAQQFPDLHSELNLSSLELGDSALYFCASSPAGTSLSYEQYFGPGTRLTVT.

The CDR3 sequence is CASTLSVGDGYTF. The CDR3 DNA reads TGTGCCAGCACCTTAAGTGTGGGAGACGGCTACACCTTC. This sequence joins TRBV28 and TRBJ1-2; D remains unclear. The ends were cut back, 7 bases at V and 8 bases at J, with 17 bases in the middle. This CDR3 is 13 amino acids long. Germline V gene sequence: CDR1 MDHEN, CDR2 SYDVKM.